Listed here are 5 T cell receptor beta chains from one sample, sequenced in a study of EBV T-cell therapy then PD-1 blockade in nasopharyngeal carcinoma. Treatment denoted: AdE1-LMPpoly-expanded autologous EBV-specific T-cell therapy followed by anti-PD-1 nivolumab. TCRdb's table, derived via immunoSEQ multiplex PCR, lists solely in-frame clones and lacks some. Of some 19,000 clones in the sample, approximately 84% are singletons; the top ten hold about a third. These receptors' antigens are unknown. Sequencing was performed on CD8+ T cells from blood, taken at roughly day 32 from a patient whose treatment included autologous EBV-specific T cells and nivolumab. The receptors were sampled from a man aged 40-55 years with nasopharyngeal carcinoma.

The gene calls are TRBV12-5 and TRBJ2-3, with D perhaps given as TRBD1 or TRBD2 (5 bases each). The V end lost 5 bases, the J end lost 4 bases, and 10 bases lay between the germline ends. The germline gives CDR1 LGHNT, CDR2 FRNRAP. The length of the CDR3 is 13 residues. CDR3 region: CASGPGTADTQYF. The CDR3 DNA follows: TGTGCTAGTGGTCCCGGGACCGCAGATACGCAGTATTTT. Looking up the rest from reference TRBV12-5 and TRBJ2-3 gives the full variable domain: DARVTQTPRHKVTEMGQEVTMRCQPILGHNTVFWYRQTMMQGLELLAYFRNRAPLDDSGMPKDRFSAEMPDATLATLKIQPSEPRDSAVYFCASGPGTADTQYFGPGTRLTVL.

CDR3 sequence: CASSQTLGLAGSGANVLTF. CDR3 DNA sequence: TGCGCCAGCAGCCAAACCCTCGGACTAGCGGGCTCTGGGGCCAACGTCCTGACTTTC. The chain carries TRBV4-3 and TRBJ2-6; the match to TRBD2 covers 11 bases. J was trimmed by 0 bases and V by 2 bases; bases with no gene match: 6. Germline CDR1 and CDR2: LGHNA and YSLEER. This CDR3 has 19 amino acids.

The gene calls are TRBV24-1 and TRBJ2-3, with 8 bases identical to TRBD2. Germline V gene sequence: CDR1 KGHDR, CDR2 SFDVKD. CDR3 size: 14 residues. The V gene end was trimmed by 3 bases and the J gene end by 11 bases; junction bases not matched to a gene: 9. This CDR3 reads CATSDVLSGDKQYF. CDR3 sequence (DNA): TGTGCCACCAGTGATGTTCTTAGCGGGGACAAGCAGTATTTT.

The chain employs TRBV6-5 and TRBJ2-4, with no clear D. V lost 0 bases to trimming and J lost 5 bases, with 8 bases between them. Per the germline V gene, CDR1 is MNHEY and CDR2 is SVGAGI. The CDR3 loop spans 14 amino acids. The CDR3 DNA is TGTGCCAGCAGTTACTCTGGTGGAGAAAACATTCAGTACTTC. Its translation: CASSYSGGENIQYF.

This chain connects TRBV4-1 to TRBJ1-5; no clear D gene. The CDR3 has 16 amino acids. Germline lookup yields CDR1 MGHRA and CDR2 YSYEKL. V was cut by 0 bases and J by 0 bases, with 9 bases left in between. The DNA of the CDR3 is TGCGCCAGCAGCCAAGAAGCGTACGGTAGCAATCAGCCCCAGCATTTT. Protein product: CASSQEAYGSNQPQHF.